Only a few counts were recorded for the clone carrying this T cell receptor (beta chain). Deletions cut 5 bases from V and 0 bases from J, with 13 bases between. Germline values: CDR1 SEHNR, CDR2 FQNEAQ (reference sequence). The CDR3 consists of 15 residues. The sample belongs to a study of OX40 agonist ivuxolimab in advanced cancers. Measured with immunoSEQ multiplex PCR; TCRdb has only the in-frame clones, and not every one. Among about 150,000 clones, roughly 91% were seen once, and the ten largest hold more than 1%. Specimen: CD4+ or CD8+ T cells sorted from blood, collected in a trial of the OX40 agonist ivuxolimab. This TCR came from an adult with an advanced solid tumor such as melanoma, head and neck, liver or kidney cancer. This chain connects TRBV7-9 to TRBJ1-1; D remains ambiguous. The CDR3 protein is CASSLGLPMNTEAFF. In DNA, the CDR3 is TGTGCCAGCAGCCTGGGGTTACCGATGAACACTGAAGCTTTCTTT.